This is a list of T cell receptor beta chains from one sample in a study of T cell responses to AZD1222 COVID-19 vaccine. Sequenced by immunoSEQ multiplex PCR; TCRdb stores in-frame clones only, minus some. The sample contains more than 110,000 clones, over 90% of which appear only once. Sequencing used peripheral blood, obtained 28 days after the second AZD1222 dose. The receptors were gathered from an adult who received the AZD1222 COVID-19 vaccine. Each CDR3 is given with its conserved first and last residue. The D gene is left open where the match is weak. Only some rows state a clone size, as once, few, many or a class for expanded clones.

CASSRFLTGYTF,TGTGCCAGCAGTCGGTTTCTCACTGGCTACACCTTC,TRBJ1-2,NA,TRBV28,NA
CASSEEGGSYNSPLHF,TGTGCCAGCAGTGAAGAGGGGGGGTCCTATAATTCACCCCTCCACTTT,TRBJ1-6,NA,TRBV2,NA
CASSPDPAGNYEQYF,TGTGCCAGCAGTCCCGATCCTGCAGGTAACTACGAGCAGTACTTC,TRBJ2-7,once,TRBV27,NA
CASSLISGGHYNEQFF,TGTGCCAGCAGTTTAATCTCGGGAGGGCATTACAATGAGCAGTTCTTC,TRBJ2-1,NA,TRBV28,TRBD2
CASSFDSGKVEQFF,TGCGCCAGCAGCTTCGATAGCGGGAAGGTAGAGCAGTTCTTC,TRBJ2-1,NA,TRBV5-1,TRBD2
CASSLSTGVNTEAFF,TGTGCCAGCAGCTTAAGCACAGGGGTGAACACTGAAGCTTTCTTT,TRBJ1-1,few,TRBV7-2,TRBD1
CASSFPTDTQYF,TGTGCCAGCAGTTTTCCCACAGATACGCAGTATTTT,TRBJ2-3,once,TRBV28,NA
CASSLAGANVLTF,TGTGCCAGCAGCTTGGCTGGGGCCAACGTCCTGACTTTC,TRBJ2-6,NA,TRBV5-4,NA
CASSGGRVTEAFF,TGTGCCAGCAGCGGAGGCAGGGTCACTGAAGCTTTCTTT,TRBJ1-1,NA,TRBV9,NA
CASSYSDRGLYGYTF,TGTGCCAGCAGTTACTCCGACAGGGGTCTCTATGGCTACACCTTC,TRBJ1-2,NA,TRBV6-5,TRBD1
CASSQTTLRGPQPQHF,TGCGCCAGCAGCCAGACAACCTTGCGGGGACCTCAGCCCCAGCATTTT,TRBJ1-5,NA,TRBV4-1,NA
CASSPGRGEQYF,TGTGCCAGCAGTCCGGGGCGCGGCGAGCAGTACTTC,TRBJ2-7,NA,TRBV6-5,NA
CASRVQGATNEKLFF,TGTGCCAGCAGGGTACAGGGCGCAACTAATGAAAAACTGTTTTTT,TRBJ1-4,NA,TRBV2,NA
CASGLVIGTTTYEQYF,TGTGCTAGTGGTTTGGTAATCGGGACAACGACCTACGAGCAGTACTTC,TRBJ2-7,NA,TRBV12-5,NA
CASSLNRFTDTQYF,TGTGCCAGCAGTTTAAACAGGTTTACGGATACGCAGTATTTT,TRBJ2-3,NA,TRBV6-6,NA
CASSLASEVGYGYTF,TGTGCCAGCAGCTTAGCGTCTGAAGTAGGCTATGGCTACACCTTC,TRBJ1-2,NA,TRBV7-8,NA
CASGPTGNTIYF,TGTGCCAGCGGCCCCACTGGAAACACCATATATTTT,TRBJ1-3,once,TRBV12-3/TRBV12-4,NA
CASSPLLAYNEQFF,TGTGCCAGCTCACCCCTACTAGCGTACAATGAGCAGTTCTTC,TRBJ2-1,NA,TRBV18,TRBD2
CASSSAWGARGYTF,TGTGCCAGCAGCTCCGCTTGGGGGGCGCGTGGCTACACCTTC,TRBJ1-2,NA,TRBV11-2,NA
CASSSRTGYGQHF,TGTGCCAGCAGCTCTCGGACAGGGTACGGCCAGCATTTT,TRBJ1-5,once,TRBV7-9,TRBD1
CASSGQSLARETQYF,TGTGCCAGCAGCGGCCAATCTCTTGCCCGGGAGACCCAGTACTTC,TRBJ2-5,NA,TRBV2,NA
CASSWTAANTGELFF,TGCGCCAGCAGCTGGACAGCCGCGAACACCGGGGAGCTGTTTTTT,TRBJ2-2,NA,TRBV5-1,NA
CASSVAYGQGADSGELFF,TGTGCCAGCAGCGTAGCCTACGGACAGGGGGCCGATTCCGGGGAGCTGTTTTTT,TRBJ2-2,NA,TRBV9,TRBD1
CASSYNRGQNGELFF,TGTGCCAGCAGCTATAACAGGGGGCAGAACGGGGAGCTGTTTTTT,TRBJ2-2,NA,TRBV11-3,TRBD1
CASRSGTDEKLFF,TGCGCCAGCAGATCCGGGACCGATGAAAAACTGTTTTTT,TRBJ1-4,NA,TRBV10-2,NA
CASEFSPTNEKLFF,TGTGCCAGTGAATTCAGCCCTACTAATGAAAAACTGTTTTTT,TRBJ1-4,NA,TRBV2,NA
CASSPRQGYGYTF,TGTGCCAGCAGCCCGAGGCAGGGCTATGGCTACACCTTC,TRBJ1-2,NA,TRBV13,NA
CASSVAAGALYNEQFF,TGTGCCAGCAGCGTAGCTGCGGGAGCGCTCTACAATGAGCAGTTCTTC,TRBJ2-1,NA,TRBV9,TRBD2
CASSHSRGTVSYEQYF,TGTGCCAGCAGCCATTCAAGGGGGACAGTCTCCTACGAGCAGTACTTC,TRBJ2-7,NA,TRBV3-1/TRBV3-2,TRBD1
CASSPQKGTSQFF,TGTGCCAGCAGCCCCCAGAAAGGGACTAGCCAGTTCTTC,TRBJ2-1,NA,TRBV9,TRBD2
CASSLTLRITGNTIYF,TGTGCCAGCAGCTTAACCCTCCGGATAACTGGAAACACCATATATTTT,TRBJ1-3,NA,TRBV7-2,NA
CASSLASKNTGELFF,TGCGCCAGCAGCTTGGCCAGCAAGAACACCGGGGAGCTGTTTTTT,TRBJ2-2,once,TRBV5-1,NA
CASRGHLISYNSPLHF,TGTGCCAGCAGGGGACACTTGATCTCCTATAATTCACCCCTCCACTTT,TRBJ1-6,NA,TRBV28,NA
CASSIQNRDEAFF,TGTGCCAGTAGTATACAGAACAGGGATGAAGCTTTCTTT,TRBJ1-1,NA,TRBV19,NA
CASSQSGTANTEAFF,TGCGCCAGCAGTCAATCCGGGACAGCGAACACTGAAGCTTTCTTT,TRBJ1-1,NA,TRBV23-1,TRBD1
CASSGRVKAFF,TGTGCCAGCAGTGGCAGGGTGAAAGCTTTCTTT,TRBJ1-1,NA,TRBV6-2/TRBV6-3,NA
CASSSGTDYGYTF,TGTGCCAGCAGCTCCGGGACTGATTATGGCTACACCTTC,TRBJ1-2,NA,TRBV7-6,NA
CASSSPGPFYEQYF,TGTGCCAGCAGCTCCCCCGGGCCCTTCTACGAGCAGTACTTC,TRBJ2-7,NA,TRBV7-9,NA
CASSPRIRVGQYF,TGTGCCAGTAGTCCCCGGATCCGCGTAGGGCAGTACTTC,TRBJ2-7,NA,TRBV19,NA
CASSLRLRGGDRAGGYNSPLHF,TGTGCCAGCAGTTTACGACTCAGGGGTGGGGACAGGGCAGGAGGGTATAATTCACCCCTCCACTTT,TRBJ1-6,once,TRBV27,TRBD1
CASSLGGLAGGEQETQYF,TGCGCCAGCAGCTTGGGGGGACTAGCGGGAGGGGAGCAAGAGACCCAGTACTTC,TRBJ2-5,NA,TRBV5-1,TRBD2
CAWAGSSNQPQHF,TGTGCCTGGGCAGGCAGCTCCAATCAGCCCCAGCATTTT,TRBJ1-5,NA,TRBV30,NA
CSAKANTEAFF,TGCAGTGCTAAGGCGAACACTGAAGCTTTCTTT,TRBJ1-1,NA,TRBV20-1,NA
CASSLRTGDGYTF,TGTGCCAGCAGCCTCCGGACAGGGGATGGCTACACCTTC,TRBJ1-2,NA,TRBV6-6,TRBD1
CASSVGTSGYNEQFF,TGTGCCAGCAGCGTCGGGACTAGCGGATACAATGAGCAGTTCTTC,TRBJ2-1,NA,TRBV9,TRBD2